These 7 T cell receptor beta chains were sequenced from one sample in a study of CD8+ T cells in alopecia areata. In each case, RNA was isolated and then reverse transcribed into cDNA as the sequencing template. Sequenced by immunoSEQ multiplex PCR; TCRdb stores in-frame clones only, minus some. The sample records about 64,000 clones, 46% being singletons. As to treatment: oral pan-JAK inhibitor, 5-10 mg twice daily. The sequenced sample was CD8+ T cells sorted from blood, obtained at approximately week 39, from a patient treated with tofacitinib. These receptors all stem from a human donor with alopecia areata.

The gene calls are TRBV2 and TRBJ2-7; 7 nucleotides align to TRBD1. V was clipped by 6 bases and J by 3 bases; unmatched bases: 5. The CDR3 spans 13 residues. CDR1 and CDR2 from the germline V gene are SNHLY and FYNNEI. The DNA for the CDR3 is TGTGCCAGCAGCGACAGGGTTAGCTACGAGCAGTACTTC. Translation: CASSDRVSYEQYF.

The chain joins TRBV25-1 to TRBJ2-2; D is unclear. Looked up from germline, CDR1 is MGHDK and CDR2 is SYGVNS. The CDR3 sequence is 11 residues long. Trimming stripped 7 bases from V and 6 bases from J, with 6 bases between. CDR3 amino acids: CASTRAGELFF. CDR3 nucleotides: TGTGCCAGCACAAGGGCCGGGGAGCTGTTTTTT.

This clone was observed a few times. The chain uses TRBV7-3 and TRBJ2-1; 7 positions match TRBD2. Germline V gives CDR1 SGHTA, CDR2 FQGTGA. The CDR3 is 15 amino acids. V shed 4 bases and J 2 bases; nucleotides not matched to a gene: 5. CDR3 coding DNA: TGTGCCAGCAGCTATTTAGCGGGTGCCTACAATGAGCAGTTCTTC. Translation: CASSYLAGAYNEQFF.

The rearrangement links TRBV15 to TRBJ2-3, with 9 bases aligning to TRBD1. Germline trimming cut 7 bases from V and 4 bases from J; bases unmatched to any gene: 9. This CDR3 contains 15 residues. Germline assignment: CDR1 LNHNV and CDR2 YYDKDF (reference sequence). In nucleotides, the CDR3 is TGTGCCACCAAGTCTTGGGGACAGGGCCCAGATACGCAGTATTTT. It encodes CATKSWGQGPDTQYF.

The rearrangement joins TRBV4-1 to TRBJ2-7; possible D gene TRBD1, 5 bases. The V gene's germline CDR1 is MGHRA and CDR2 YSYEKL. Trimming shortened V by 0 bases and J by 2 bases, and 11 bases separated the two germline ends. There are 15 residues in the CDR3. As DNA, the CDR3 is TGCGCCAGCAGCCAAGATGGACACCCTACCTACGAGCAGTACTTC. Amino acid sequence: CASSQDGHPTYEQYF.

The chain recombines TRBV29-1 with TRBJ2-3, with 9 bases lining up with TRBD2. V shed 5 bases, J shed 3 bases, and the junction held 3 bases outside the gene matches. Germline V gene sequence: CDR1 SQVTM, CDR2 ANQGSEA. CDR3 length equals 13 residues. In nucleotides, the CDR3 is TGCAGCGTTCCGGGACTAGCTACAGATACGCAGTATTTT. This encodes CSVPGLATDTQYF.

The chain recombines TRBV4-3 with TRBJ2-3; a weak D match, TRBD1 (6 bases). Trimming stripped 4 bases from V and 3 bases from J, with 11 bases between. The length of the CDR3 is 14 residues. Per germline, CDR1 LGHNA and CDR2 YSLEER. CDR3 DNA: TGCGCCAGCAGCCCGACAGGCAAGACAGATACGCAGTATTTT. Encoded protein: CASSPTGKTDTQYF.